This TCR beta chain was obtained from a study of blood T cell repertoires in COVID-19. At the level of the study: Nucleic acid was either cDNA or gDNA, and it came from T cells, B-cell-depleted T cells, or PBMCs.

V lost 5 bases, J lost 3 bases, and 10 bases stayed unmatched. Germline CDR1 is SGHTA and CDR2 is FQGNSA. CDR3 size: 16 residues. Clones were read by immunoSEQ multiplex PCR, and TCRdb kept only the in-frame ones, dropping some. The table lists 60,000 to 75,000 clones, 80% to 90% of them singletons. This clone has a single count. The chain carries TRBV7-2 and TRBJ1-1; 9 nucleotides match TRBD1. The sequence was collected from a man aged 55 to 70 with acute or convalescent COVID-19. What was sequenced was peripheral blood. In DNA, the CDR3 is TGTGCCAGCAGCATAGGGAACCGGGACAGGGACACTGAAGCTTTCTTT. This encodes CASSIGNRDRDTEAFF.